The 11 T cell receptor beta chains presented below share a single source sample, sequenced in a study of shared clonotypes between healthy human individuals. As defined, naive CD8 cells were CD45RO-negative and positively selected for CCR7, with terminally differentiated effector memory CD45RA+ cells excluded. Profiling relied on immunoSEQ multiplex PCR, and the TCRdb table lists in-frame clones only, not all of them. The profile covers 560,000 or so clones, with about 96% appearing a single time and roughly 0.12% taken by the ten largest. Sequences were obtained from naive CD8+ T cells sorted from blood. Receptor source: a woman aged 25 to 39 in good health.

The rearrangement uses TRBV11-2 and TRBJ2-3; TRBD1 matches at 7 bases. V lost 3 bases to trimming and J lost 1 base; unmatched junction nucleotides: 7. CDR1 and CDR2 (germline): SGHAT, FQNNGV. The CDR3 is made up of 16 amino acids. The CDR3 nucleotides are TGTGCCAGCAGCTTTCCCAGGGACAGACGCACAGATACGCAGTATTTT. This encodes CASSFPRDRRTDTQYF.

The chain employs TRBV2 and TRBJ2-7; TRBD2 aligns across 15 bases. This CDR3 contains 16 residues. V was clipped by 6 bases and J by 2 bases; unmatched bases: 5. Germline CDR1 reads SNHLY; CDR2 reads FYNNEI. CDR3 in amino acids: CASRSGLAGGPYEQYF. As DNA, the CDR3 is TGTGCCAGCAGGTCCGGACTAGCGGGAGGGCCCTACGAGCAGTACTTC.

DNA of the CDR3: TGTGCCAGCAGCGATGAGCGTAATGAGCAGTTCTTC. Amino acids: CASSDERNEQFF. This rearrangement joins TRBV5-4 to TRBJ2-1; no reliable D call. The germline gives CDR1 SGHNT, CDR2 YYREEE (reference sequence). V lost 4 bases and J lost 7, with 9 bases in between. The CDR3 extends over 12 amino acids.

This clone appeared a single time. The J gene is TRBJ2-1, the V gene TRBV5-1, with D perhaps TRBD1 (5 bases). Trimming pared 1 base from V and 2 bases from J, leaving 7 bases between. Germline V lookup: CDR1 SGHRS, CDR2 YFSETQ. The CDR3 runs to 14 residues. The CDR3 region has the DNA TGCGCCAGCAGCTTGTGGACACCCTACAATGAGCAGTTCTTC. Its translation is CASSLWTPYNEQFF.

The chain uses TRBV2 and TRBJ2-3, with a tentative D call TRBD2 (6 bases). The length of the CDR3 is 15 residues. Germline CDR1 reads SNHLY; CDR2 reads FYNNEI. V was pared by 4 bases and J by 4 bases, with 15 bases between. Here the CDR3 reads CASSAGSSGSDTQYF. The CDR3 DNA follows: TGTGCCAGCAGTGCCGGGAGTAGTGGGTCAGATACGCAGTATTTT.

In DNA, the CDR3 is TGTGCCAGCAGTTTGGGTATGGATACGCAGTATTTT. Residues: CASSLGMDTQYF. V gene TRBV28 combines with J gene TRBJ2-3; D unresolved. CDR1 is MDHEN, CDR2 SYDVKM, per germline. Trimming cost V 3 bases and J 6 bases, with 7 bases left between them. The CDR3 sequence is 12 residues long. The whole variable domain, filled in from reference TRBV28 and TRBJ2-3, reads DVKVTQSSRYLVKRTGEKVFLECVQDMDHENMFWYRQDPGLGLRLIYFSYDVKMKEKGDIPEGYSVSREKKERFSLILESASTNQTSMYLCASSLGMDTQYFGPGTRLTVL.

The chain joins TRBV5-5 to TRBJ2-7; D gene unclear. CDR3 length equals 11 residues. Germline assignment: CDR1 SGHKS and CDR2 YYEKEE (reference sequence). V shed 2 bases and J shed 6 bases, with 6 bases lying between them. CDR3 region: CASSFSSEQYF. The CDR3 DNA reads as TGTGCCAGCAGCTTCTCGAGCGAGCAGTACTTC.

The V and J genes are TRBV4-1 and TRBJ2-7, with 11 bases matching TRBD2. J gave up 4 bases and V 1 base, and 9 bases lay outside the gene matches. The germline CDR1 and CDR2 sequences are MGHRA and YSYEKL. The CDR3 extends over 17 amino acids. CDR3 loop: CASSQVLAGGLGYEQYF. The CDR3 nucleotides read TGCGCCAGCAGCCAAGTCCTAGCGGGAGGTCTGGGGTACGAGCAGTACTTC.

The rearrangement joins TRBV7-9 to TRBJ2-7; D call uncertain. V lost 2 bases to trimming and J lost 6 bases, with 8 bases between them. CDR3 length: 12 amino acids. The germline gives CDR1 SEHNR, CDR2 FQNEAQ (reference sequence). CDR3: CASSLLGSEQYF. The DNA for the CDR3 is TGTGCCAGCAGCTTATTGGGATCCGAGCAGTACTTC. The variable domain in full, completed from reference TRBV7-9 and TRBJ2-7, reads DTGVSQNPRHKITKRGQNVTFRCDPISEHNRLYWYRQTLGQGPEFLTYFQNEAQLEKSRLLSDRFSAERPKGSFSTLEIQRTEQGDSAMYLCASSLLGSEQYFGPGTRLTVT.

This chain joins TRBV7-2 and TRBJ2-1; perhaps D is TRBD1 or TRBD2 (11 bases each). V was shortened by 2 bases and J by 12 bases, with 32 bases between the two germline ends. CDR1 is SGHTA and CDR2 is FQGNSA in the germline V gene. The CDR3 is made up of 19 amino acids. In nucleotides, the CDR3 is TGTGCCAGCAGCTTACTAGGACAGGGGGCATCCGGACTAGCGGGTAGGCAGTTCTTC. Translated, it gives CASSLLGQGASGLAGRQFF.

Note on this clone: The sample carries other DNA sequences with the same CDR3. V usage is TRBV7-2 and J usage is TRBJ2-1; 15 bases are a match to TRBD2. The CDR3 covers 15 residues. The germline CDR1 and CDR2 sequences are SGHTA and FQGNSA. V dropped 1 base and J dropped 8; count of bases not matched to a gene: 0. Here the CDR3 reads CASSLGTSGGDEQFF. CDR3 bases: TGTGCCAGCAGCTTAGGGACTAGCGGGGGGGATGAGCAGTTCTTC. Based on the CDR3 plus reference TRBV7-2 and TRBJ2-1, the full variable domain is GAGVSQSPSNKVTEKGKDVELRCDPISGHTALYWYRQSLGQGLEFLIYFQGNSAPDKSGLPSDRFSAERTGGSVSTLTIQRTQQEDSAVYLCASSLGTSGGDEQFFGPGTRLTVL.